Listed below are T cell receptor beta chains from one sample, sequenced in a study of Ad26.COV2.S vaccination and SARS-CoV-2 variants. Generated by immunoSEQ multiplex PCR, the TCRdb table keeps only in-frame clones and is missing some. The repertoire holds more than 400,000 clones, with 80% to 95% as singletons. The specimen was peripheral blood, collected in a trial of Ad26.COV2.S vaccine versus placebo. The receptors shown here come from a person aged 18 to 59 who received the Ad26.COV2.S COVID-19 vaccine or a placebo. CDR3s include the opening cysteine and the closing phenylalanine or tryptophan. D genes are given only for firm matches. Size is omitted from some rows. Given values are once, few, many or a class for expanded clones.

NA	NA	TRBV19	TRBJ2-2	CASSSLANTGELFF	TGTGCCAGTAGTTCGCTAGCCAACACCGGGGAGCTGTTTTTT
NA	NA	TRBV21-1	TRBJ2-1	CASSDRTGCGSDNEQFF	TGTGCCAGCAGCGACCGGACAGGTTGTGGGTCTGACAATGAGCAGTTCTTC
NA	NA	TRBV28	TRBJ1-3	CASTLLTGNTIYF	TGTGCCAGCACCCTGCTTACGGGAAACACCATATATTTT
NA	NA	TRBV10-3	TRBJ2-7	CAISLLTAWDEQYF	TGTGCCATCAGCCTTCTGACAGCCTGGGACGAGCAGTACTTC
NA	NA	TRBV9	TRBJ2-3	CASSVGPSVAQYF	TGTGCCAGCAGCGTAGGGCCCTCTGTTGCGCAGTATTTT
NA	NA	TRBV29-1	TRBJ2-3	CSVEDPLASSTDTQYF	TGCAGCGTTGAAGATCCCCTAGCGTCTAGCACAGATACGCAGTATTTT
NA	NA	TRBV21-1	TRBJ2-2	CASSTGPMGYTGELFF	TGTGCCAGCAGCACCGGGCCAATGGGGTACACCGGGGAGCTGTTTTTT
NA	NA	TRBV29-1	TRBJ2-2	CSVALANTGELFF	TGCAGCGTTGCCCTAGCGAACACCGGGGAGCTGTTTTTT
NA	NA	TRBV11-2	TRBJ2-3	CASSYRGRAGTDTQYF	TGTGCCAGCAGCTACCGGGGCCGTGCGGGCACAGATACGCAGTATTTT
NA	NA	TRBV5-6	TRBJ2-7	CASSLLPYEQYF	TGTGCCAGCAGCCTTCTTCCCTACGAGCAGTACTTC
NA	TRBD2	TRBV24-1	TRBJ2-1	CATSDFPLTSGRYNEQFF	TGTGCCACCAGTGATTTCCCGTTAACTAGCGGGAGGTACAATGAGCAGTTCTTC
NA	NA	TRBV15	TRBJ2-1	CATSRDRDYNEQFF	TGTGCCACCAGCAGAGACAGGGACTACAATGAGCAGTTCTTC
NA	TRBD2	TRBV4-3	TRBJ2-3	CASSQDRASGKTSTDTQYF	TGCGCCAGCAGCCAAGATCGGGCTAGCGGGAAAACTAGCACAGATACGCAGTATTTT
NA	TRBD2	TRBV27	TRBJ2-5	CASSPPGLAGQETQYF	TGTGCCAGCAGTCCTCCAGGACTAGCGGGCCAAGAGACCCAGTACTTC
NA	TRBD1	TRBV4-1	TRBJ2-7	CASSLSGQGAYEQYF	TGCGCCAGCAGCCTATCGGGACAGGGGGCCTACGAGCAGTACTTC
many	TRBD1	TRBV15	TRBJ2-7	CATSRDLGDRQYF	TGTGCCACCAGCAGAGATCTCGGGGACAGGCAGTACTTC
NA	NA	TRBV5-8	TRBJ2-5	CASSLIAQGGGETQYF	TGTGCCAGCAGCTTGATCGCCCAGGGGGGGGGAGAGACCCAGTACTTC
NA	TRBD1	TRBV24-1	TRBJ1-3	CATSLSPGTGASSGNTIYF	TGTGCCACCAGCCTAAGTCCCGGGACAGGGGCCAGTTCTGGAAACACCATATATTTT
once	TRBD1	TRBV7-9	TRBJ2-2	CASSPWDRGTGELFF	TGTGCCAGCAGCCCCTGGGACAGGGGCACCGGGGAGCTGTTTTTT
NA	NA	TRBV5-6	TRBJ1-1	CASSNQGRGTEAFF	TGTGCCAGCAGCAACCAGGGTCGTGGCACTGAAGCTTTCTTT
NA	NA	TRBV10-3	TRBJ2-3	CAISRAGRTDTQYF	TGTGCCATCAGTCGAGCAGGTCGCACAGATACGCAGTATTTT
NA	TRBD2	TRBV18	TRBJ2-1	CASSPGGLAGLTNEQFF	TGTGCCAGCTCACCAGGGGGACTAGCGGGATTGACAAATGAGCAGTTCTTC
NA	NA	TRBV28	TRBJ1-1	CASSSVEGMNTEAFF	TGTGCCAGCAGTTCAGTGGAGGGGATGAACACTGAAGCTTTCTTT
NA	TRBD2	TRBV5-4	TRBJ2-3	CASSLGVGSGRADTQYF	TGTGCCAGCAGCTTGGGGGTCGGTAGCGGGAGGGCAGATACGCAGTATTTT
NA	NA	TRBV11-2	TRBJ2-3	CASSFGTGLDTQYF	TGTGCCAGCAGCTTTGGGACGGGGCTCGATACGCAGTATTTT
NA	NA	TRBV7-2	TRBJ2-5	CASSPYLAPETQYF	TGTGCCAGCAGCCCATACTTAGCGCCAGAGACCCAGTACTTC
NA	NA	TRBV5-1	TRBJ2-7	CATSPREFRSYEQYF	TGCGCCACCTCACCACGGGAGTTTCGCTCCTACGAGCAGTACTTC
NA	NA	TRBV18	TRBJ2-1	CASSPPGDEQFF	TGTGCCAGCTCACCGCCGGGGGATGAGCAGTTCTTC
NA	NA	TRBV7-2	TRBJ2-1	CASSQGRISEQFF	TGTGCCAGCAGCCAGGGGCGAATAAGTGAGCAGTTCTTC
NA	TRBD2	TRBV18	TRBJ2-1	CASRLAGANNEQFF	TGTGCCAGCAGACTAGCGGGGGCCAACAATGAGCAGTTCTTC
NA	NA	TRBV29-1	TRBJ2-1	CSVGGNGEQFF	TGCAGCGTTGGTGGAAACGGTGAGCAGTTCTTC
NA	NA	TRBV28	TRBJ2-7	CASSPTGWVDEQYF	TGTGCCAGCAGTCCGACAGGTTGGGTCGACGAGCAGTACTTC
once	TRBD2	TRBV10-3	TRBJ2-3	CAILAGDAAQYF	TGTGCCATTCTAGCGGGAGACGCGGCGCAGTATTTT
NA	TRBD2	TRBV3-1/TRBV3-2	TRBJ2-3	CASSQDQGLAGVLDTQYF	TGTGCCAGCAGCCAAGATCAAGGACTAGCGGGAGTTTTAGATACGCAGTATTTT
once	NA	TRBV27	TRBJ2-1	CASSPSGTMGNEQFF	TGTGCCAGCAGCCCGTCCGGGACCATGGGCAATGAGCAGTTCTTC
NA	TRBD1	TRBV5-4	TRBJ1-1	CASSLSQGARGGTEAFF	TGTGCCAGCAGCTTGTCGCAGGGGGCGAGAGGTGGAACTGAAGCTTTCTTT
NA	NA	TRBV23-1	TRBJ2-3	CARATDTQYF	TGCGCCAGGGCCACAGATACGCAGTATTTT
once	NA	TRBV11-2	TRBJ2-7	CASSLDPGSSYEQYF	TGTGCCAGCAGCTTAGATCCGGGCAGCTCCTACGAGCAGTACTTC
NA	NA	TRBV27	TRBJ2-3	CASRRSSTDTQYF	TGTGCCAGCAGACGCTCTAGCACAGATACGCAGTATTTT
NA	NA	TRBV7-9	TRBJ2-7	CASSGDYEQYF	TGTGCCAGCAGCGGAGATTACGAGCAGTACTTC
NA	NA	TRBV9	TRBJ2-3	CASSVDRGGPDTQYF	TGTGCCAGCAGCGTAGATCGTGGGGGGCCAGATACGCAGTATTTT
NA	NA	TRBV19	TRBJ2-7	CASSNSISSYEQYF	TGTGCCAGTAGTAACTCGATAAGCTCCTACGAGCAGTACTTC
NA	NA	TRBV28	TRBJ1-5	CASSLSQGWQPQHF	TGTGCCAGCAGTTTATCCCAGGGTTGGCAGCCCCAGCATTTT
once	NA	TRBV6-8	TRBJ1-5	CASSPKGLNQPQHF	TGTGCCAGCAGTCCCAAGGGACTAAATCAGCCCCAGCATTTT
few	NA	TRBV27	TRBJ1-5	CASSVGVSNQPQHF	TGTGCCAGCAGCGTGGGGGTGAGCAATCAGCCCCAGCATTTT